This is a list of T cell receptor beta chains from one sample in a study of control samples from healthy donors and cancer patients. Measured with immunoSEQ multiplex PCR; TCRdb has only the in-frame clones, and not every one. The sample has around 94,000 clones, 90% seen once; the top ten hold about 4%. Sequences were obtained from blood. These receptors came from a young woman in good health. CDR3s include the opening cysteine and the closing phenylalanine or tryptophan. The order of the fields is clone size, D gene, V gene, J gene, CDR3 protein, CDR3 DNA. A D gene is named only where the DNA matches it firmly. Clone size is given for some rows only: seen once, a few or many times, or a class if the clone is expanded.

clone size: NA; D gene: NA; V gene: TRBV7-3; J gene: TRBJ1-1; CDR3 protein: CASSLDVYAEAFF; CDR3 DNA: TGTGCCAGCAGCTTAGATGTATACGCTGAAGCTTTCTTT
clone size: NA; D gene: NA; V gene: TRBV11-2; J gene: TRBJ1-4; CDR3 protein: CASRPTGNEKLFF; CDR3 DNA: TGTGCCAGCAGACCCACAGGGAACGAAAAACTGTTTTTT
clone size: NA; D gene: TRBD1; V gene: TRBV6-5; J gene: TRBJ1-2; CDR3 protein: CASTSDRRNYGYTF; CDR3 DNA: TGTGCCAGCACCTCGGACAGGAGAAACTATGGCTACACCTTC
clone size: NA; D gene: TRBD1; V gene: TRBV7-9; J gene: TRBJ1-2; CDR3 protein: CASSLPDRGTEGYTF; CDR3 DNA: TGTGCCAGCAGCTTACCGGACAGGGGAACAGAAGGCTACACCTTC
clone size: NA; D gene: NA; V gene: TRBV9; J gene: TRBJ1-3; CDR3 protein: CASSVSLGPSGNTIYF; CDR3 DNA: TGTGCCAGCAGCGTATCATTGGGACCCTCTGGAAACACCATATATTTT
clone size: NA; D gene: NA; V gene: TRBV5-6; J gene: TRBJ1-2; CDR3 protein: CASSLVLLHPNYGYTF; CDR3 DNA: TGTGCCAGCAGCTTGGTCCTGCTTCACCCCAACTATGGCTACACCTTC
clone size: NA; D gene: NA; V gene: TRBV7-9; J gene: TRBJ1-2; CDR3 protein: CASSSGVGYTF; CDR3 DNA: TGTGCCAGCAGCTCAGGGGTCGGCTACACCTTC
clone size: NA; D gene: TRBD2; V gene: TRBV2; J gene: TRBJ2-5; CDR3 protein: CASSEAETSGQETQYF; CDR3 DNA: TGTGCCAGCAGTGAAGCGGAGACTAGCGGACAAGAGACCCAGTACTTC
clone size: NA; D gene: TRBD1; V gene: TRBV6-1; J gene: TRBJ2-5; CDR3 protein: CASSEEGGTGGLEETQYF; CDR3 DNA: TGTGCCAGCAGTGAAGAGGGAGGAACAGGGGGCCTCGAGGAGACCCAGTACTTC
clone size: NA; D gene: NA; V gene: TRBV5-1; J gene: TRBJ1-2; CDR3 protein: CASSHTWDFDYGYTF; CDR3 DNA: TGCGCCAGCAGCCATACATGGGATTTCGATTATGGCTACACCTTC
clone size: NA; D gene: NA; V gene: TRBV3-1/TRBV3-2; J gene: TRBJ2-7; CDR3 protein: CASSQDNFHEQYF; CDR3 DNA: TGTGCCAGCAGCCAAGATAACTTCCACGAGCAGTACTTC
clone size: NA; D gene: NA; V gene: TRBV7-7; J gene: TRBJ2-7; CDR3 protein: CASSGPTSPGDEQYF; CDR3 DNA: TGTGCCAGCAGCGGCCCTACGAGCCCCGGTGACGAGCAGTACTTC
clone size: NA; D gene: TRBD1; V gene: TRBV7-9; J gene: TRBJ1-4; CDR3 protein: CASSFPGTGREKLFF; CDR3 DNA: TGTGCCAGCAGCTTCCCCGGGACAGGGAGAGAAAAACTGTTTTTT
clone size: NA; D gene: TRBD1; V gene: TRBV2; J gene: TRBJ1-5; CDR3 protein: CASSSTGGSNQPQHF; CDR3 DNA: TGTGCCAGCAGTTCGACAGGGGGAAGCAATCAGCCCCAGCATTTT
clone size: NA; D gene: TRBD1; V gene: TRBV5-1; J gene: TRBJ2-7; CDR3 protein: CASSPGQGAYEQYF; CDR3 DNA: TGCGCCAGCAGCCCGGGACAGGGGGCGTACGAGCAGTACTTC
clone size: few; D gene: NA; V gene: TRBV24-1; J gene: TRBJ2-5; CDR3 protein: CATSGNLGETQYF; CDR3 DNA: TGTGCCACCAGTGGTAACCTCGGAGAGACCCAGTACTTC